These T cell receptor beta chains were read from a single sample in a study of T cells in Graves' hyperthyroidism and ophthalmopathy. TCRdb reprocessed the multiplex PCR reads with MiXCR, giving one entry per CDR3 protein. The table includes a few hundred thousand distinct CDR3 sequences, around 18% detected once. The sample taken for sequencing was blood. The receptor set was obtained from a woman aged 40 to 50 with Graves' ophthalmopathy. CDR3s include the opening cysteine and the closing phenylalanine or tryptophan. A D gene is named only where the DNA matches it firmly. Some rows have no size entry. The others give once, few or many, or a class for an expanded clone.

>TRBJ2-7|TRBV6-1|-|TRBD1
CASRPAGTAPEQYF
TGTGCCAGCAGACCTGCCGGGACAGCGCCCGAGCAGTACTTC
>TRBJ2-2|TRBV30|-|TRBD2
CAWSVFGTSGRSRAGELFF
TGTGCCTGGAGTGTATTCGGGACTAGCGGGAGGTCCCGTGCCGGGGAGCTGTTTTTT
>TRBJ2-7|TRBV15|-|TRBD2
CATSRDYGTSSYEQYF
TGTGCCACCAGCAGAGATTACGGGACTAGCTCCTACGAGCAGTACTTC
>TRBJ2-7|TRBV7-9|-|TRBD2
CASSLGTGRIYEQYF
TGTGCCAGCAGCTTAGGGACCGGGAGGATCTACGAGCAGTACTTC
>TRBJ1-2|TRBV4-2|few|-
CASSQDLVVFYGYTF
TGTGCCAGCAGCCAAGATCTGGTGGTTTTCTATGGCTACACCTTC
>TRBJ2-7|TRBV20-1|-|-
CSAGGRADRYYEQYF
TGCAGTGCTGGGGGGCGTGCCGATAGGTACTACGAGCAGTACTTC
>TRBJ1-2|TRBV19|many|-
CALKAGLDGTIYGYTF
TGTGCTCTAAAAGCTGGCCTGGACGGGACCATCTATGGCTACACCTTC
>TRBJ2-7|TRBV24-1|many|-
CATSDPGGEQYF
TGTGCCACCAGTGACCCAGGGGGGGAGCAGTACTTC
>TRBJ2-7|TRBV7-3|-|TRBD1
CASSSSGGDEQYF
TGTGCCAGCAGCTCATCAGGGGGCGACGAGCAGTACTTC
>TRBJ2-6|TRBV29-1|many|-
CSVARAGANVLTF
TGCAGCGTCGCGAGGGCAGGGGCCAACGTCCTGACTTTC
>TRBJ2-7|TRBV6-2/TRBV6-3|many|-
CASSYISDEQYF
TGTGCCAGCAGTTACATATCAGATGAGCAGTACTTC
>TRBJ1-6|TRBV6-1|-|-
CASSQGRRAGSPLHF
TGTGCCAGCAGTCAGGGGAGACGGGCGGGATCACCCCTCCACTTT
>TRBJ2-5|TRBV2|many|TRBD1
CASSGTGGRETQYF
TGTGCCAGCAGCGGGACAGGGGGCCGTGAGACCCAGTACTTC
>TRBJ1-1|TRBV6-1|-|TRBD1
CASSTGGWTEAFF
TGTGCCAGCAGCACAGGGGGATGGACTGAAGCTTTCTTT
>TRBJ1-1|TRBV29-1|many|-
CSVEGSGGTEAFF
TGCAGCGTTGAAGGATCTGGTGGAACTGAAGCTTTCTTT
>TRBJ1-3|TRBV30|many|-
CAWNSVGNTIYF
TGTGCCTGGAACTCCGTTGGAAACACCATATATTTT
>TRBJ2-6|TRBV9|many|-
CASSPGGSKSGANVLTF
TGTGCCAGCAGCCCGGGTGGAAGCAAGTCTGGGGCCAACGTCCTGACTTTC
>TRBJ2-4|TRBV20-1|many|-
CSAAPPGSGNIQYF
TGCAGTGCCGCACCCCCAGGGTCTGGAAACATTCAGTACTTC
>TRBJ2-2|TRBV28|few|TRBD2
CASSPPLSRLAANTGELFF
TGTGCCAGCAGTCCGCCCCTAAGTCGACTAGCGGCGAACACCGGGGAGCTGTTTTTT
>TRBJ2-5|TRBV7-8|many|-
CASRYSGDAKTQYF
TGTGCCAGCAGGTACTCGGGAGACGCGAAGACCCAGTACTTC
>TRBJ1-1|TRBV7-9|many|-
CASSHGSEAFF
TGTGCCAGCAGCCACGGAAGTGAAGCTTTCTTT
>TRBJ2-5|TRBV6-1|-|TRBD2
CASRGREDQETQYF
TGTGCCAGCCGGGGGCGGGAGGACCAAGAGACCCAGTACTTC
>TRBJ1-2|TRBV29-1|many|TRBD1
CSVTGTGNSYTF
TGCAGCGTCACCGGGACAGGGAATAGCTACACCTTC
>TRBJ2-2|TRBV24-1|many|TRBD1
CATSDRGGGPTGELFF
TGTGCCACCAGTGACCGAGGGGGCGGACCCACCGGGGAGCTGTTTTTT
>TRBJ2-7|TRBV30|few|-
CAWSDKGKVRYEQYF
TGTGCCTGGAGTGATAAAGGGAAGGTCCGCTACGAGCAGTACTTC
>TRBJ2-7|TRBV27|many|TRBD2
CASRRLAGGPEQYF
TGTGCCAGCAGACGACTAGCGGGAGGCCCCGAGCAGTACTTC
>TRBJ2-2|TRBV6-5|many|-
CASSSRVGAGELFF
TGTGCCAGCAGTTCCCGGGTGGGGGCCGGGGAGCTGTTTTTT
>TRBJ2-7|TRBV28|many|TRBD2
CASSWGLAGAVDEQYF
TGTGCCAGCAGTTGGGGACTAGCGGGAGCTGTGGACGAGCAGTACTTC
>TRBJ2-3|TRBV28|many|TRBD2
CASSLPSGGSTDTQYF
TGTGCCAGCAGTTTACCTAGCGGGGGAAGCACAGATACGCAGTATTTT
>TRBJ1-5|TRBV2|many|TRBD1
CASRRTGDQPQHF
TGTGCCAGCCGGAGGACAGGGGACCAGCCCCAGCATTTT
>TRBJ1-1|TRBV27|-|-
CASNSPGGGAYF
TGTGCCAGCAATTCCCCGGGGGGGGGAGCTTACTTT
>TRBJ2-7|TRBV30|many|-
CAWEDGLLHEQYF
TGTGCCTGGGAGGATGGGCTACTCCACGAGCAGTACTTC
>TRBJ1-1|TRBV7-2|many|TRBD1
CASSRLGQGGIPEAFF
TGTGCCAGCAGCCGTTTGGGGCAGGGGGGAATCCCTGAAGCTTTCTTT